One and the same sample provided the 30 T cell receptor beta chains below, sequenced in a study of tumour-infiltrating T cells in Burkitt lymphoma. Repertoires were generated with immunoSEQ multiplex PCR, while TCRdb's copy carries only in-frame clones and drops some. The sample records several hundred clones, roughly 15% being singletons. What was sequenced was tumor tissue. These receptors were collected from a human donor with Burkitt lymphoma.

The table lists this clone with a few counts. J is TRBJ1-5 and V is TRBV21-1; no check of the table's D call, TRBD1, against the DNA was made. TRBV21-1 is designated a pseudogene. This CDR3 is 13 amino acids long. CDR3 amino acids: CASQGVSNQPQHF. The CDR3 nucleotides read TGTGCCAGCCAGGGGGTAAGCAATCAGCCCCAGCATTTT.

This clone showed up just a few times. The gene calls are TRBV7-9 and TRBJ2-2, with D perhaps assigned TRBD1 or TRBD2 (5 bases each). This CDR3 spans 15 amino acids. Germline V gene sequence: CDR1 SEHNR, CDR2 FQNEAQ (reference sequence). V was shortened by 5 bases and J by 1 base, with 11 bases between the two germline ends. The CDR3 here is CASSPRDQNTGELFF. The CDR3 region has the DNA TGTGCCAGCAGCCCACGGGACCAGAACACCGGGGAGCTGTTTTTT. Using reference TRBV7-9 and TRBJ2-2 for the parts outside the CDR3, the full variable domain is DTGVSQNPRHKITKRGQNVTFRCDPISEHNRLYWYRQTLGQGPEFLTYFQNEAQLEKSRLLSDRFSAERPKGSFSTLEIQRTEQGDSAMYLCASSPRDQNTGELFFGEGSRLTVL.

This clone was seen a few times. V usage is TRBV7-9 and J usage is TRBJ2-6; no reliable D call. Germline V gene lookup returns CDR1 SEHNR and CDR2 FQNEAQ (reference sequence). Trimming removed 2 bases at V and 2 bases at J, with 10 bases between. This CDR3 has 16 amino acids. CDR3: CASSLSDGPGANVLTF. CDR3 DNA sequence: TGTGCCAGCAGCTTATCGGACGGTCCTGGGGCCAACGTCCTGACTTTC.

The rearrangement links TRBV28 to TRBJ2-7; 7 nucleotides match TRBD1. The germline gives CDR1 MDHEN, CDR2 SYDVKM. This CDR3 contains 15 residues. With V trimmed by 5 bases and J by 4 bases, 11 bases remained unmatched. The CDR3 loop is CASSNTGTVIYEQYF. CDR3 sequence (DNA): TGTGCCAGCAGTAACACCGGGACAGTGATATACGAGCAGTACTTC.

As regards this clone: Given a much more abundant clone one base away, this may be a read error. Other DNA sequences in this specimen translate into the identical CDR3. J is TRBJ2-3 and V is TRBV7-9, with 9 bases identical to TRBD2. Trimming at V came to 1 base and at J to 3 bases, leaving 8 bases not matched to a gene. CDR1 and CDR2 from the germline V gene are SEHNR and FQNEAQ (reference sequence). This CDR3 comprises 17 residues. The CDR3 sequence is CASSLGNSGGITDTQYF. The CDR3 DNA reads TGTGCCAGCAGCTTAGGCAACAGCGGGGGGATTACAGATACGCAGTATTTT.

In its sample, this clone was seen a few times. The chain recombines TRBV28 with TRBJ1-5; 8 bases are a match to TRBD1. This CDR3 region has 18 residues. Germline V lookup: CDR1 MDHEN, CDR2 SYDVKM. After removal of 6 bases from V and 0 bases from J, the junction contained 13 bases not matched to a gene. The CDR3 DNA reads as TGTGCCAGCAGCTGGTTTTGGGAGACAGGGGATAGCAATCAGCCCCAGCATTTT. Protein: CASSWFWETGDSNQPQHF.

The rearrangement joins TRBV11-2 to TRBJ1-1; D remains unclear. Per germline, CDR1 SGHAT and CDR2 FQNNGV. Deletions cut 1 base from V and 4 bases from J, with 16 bases between. The CDR3 length is 16 residues. The CDR3 DNA follows: TGTGCCAGCAGCTTAGGGACGAGTAGTCTCGGCACTGAAGCTTTCTTT. Its translation: CASSLGTSSLGTEAFF.

This clone was seen a few times. The chain recombines TRBV1 with TRBJ1-3; TRBD1, as called in the table, went unchecked against the DNA. TRBV1 is listed as a pseudogene. The CDR3 covers 15 residues. The CDR3 nucleotides read TGCACCAGCAGCGTCTGGGACACCGTCATGGACACCATATATTTT. It is translated as CTSSVWDTVMDTIYF.

This clone was seen a handful of times. The chain employs TRBV20-1 and TRBJ1-1; D remains unclear. This CDR3 is built from 8 residues. Trimming shortened V by 3 bases and J by 10 bases, and 3 bases separated the two germline ends. Germline assignment: CDR1 DFQATT and CDR2 SNEGSKA (reference sequence). Written as DNA, the CDR3 is TGCAGTGCTAGTGTAGCTTTCTTT. Translation gives CSASVAFF.

Note on this clone: A read error is possible here, since a much larger clone lies one base away. This sample includes further DNA sequences coding for the same CDR3. The chain carries TRBV19 and TRBJ2-7, with unresolved D. This CDR3 has 13 amino acids. Germline V CDR1 and CDR2: LNHDA, SQIVND (reference sequence). The CDR3 spells CASSINPPYEQYF. CDR3 nucleotide sequence: TGTGCTAGTAGTATTAACCCCCCCTACGAGCAGTACTTC.

The rearrangement joins TRBV11-2 to TRBJ1-3; possibly TRBD1 for D (5 bases). The CDR3 spans 14 residues. Trimming pared 3 bases from V and 7 bases from J, leaving 13 bases between. Per the germline V gene, CDR1 is SGHAT and CDR2 is FQNNGV. The CDR3 region is CASSFGQGGNTIYF. In DNA, the CDR3 is TGTGCCAGCAGCTTTGGGCAGGGAGGGAACACCATATATTTT.

This clone was observed a few times. Here the CDR3 DNA reads TGTGCAGCAGGACTCTCTGGAAACACCATATATTTT. Its translation: CAAGLSGNTIYF. The chain recombines TRBV30 with TRBJ1-3; no clear D. In germline, CDR1 is GTSNPN, CDR2 SVGIG (reference sequence). This CDR3 is 12 amino acids long.

This clone was observed a few times. The genes are TRBV7-2 and TRBJ1-2, with D unresolved. Germline values: CDR1 SGHTA, CDR2 FQGNSA. The CDR3 covers 13 residues. V lost 1 base, J lost 4 bases, and 7 bases lay in between. CDR3 in amino acids: CASSLGGSYGYTF. CDR3 sequence (DNA): TGTGCCAGCAGCTTAGGAGGGAGCTATGGCTACACCTTC. Using reference TRBV7-2 and TRBJ1-2 for the parts outside the CDR3, the full variable domain is GAGVSQSPSNKVTEKGKDVELRCDPISGHTALYWYRQSLGQGLEFLIYFQGNSAPDKSGLPSDRFSAERTGGSVSTLTIQRTQQEDSAVYLCASSLGGSYGYTFGSGTRLTVV.

The V gene is TRBV5-6, the J gene TRBJ1-1; no definite D call. The ends were cut back, 0 bases at V and 8 bases at J, with 8 bases in the middle. Per germline, CDR1 SGHDT and CDR2 YYEEEE. CDR3 length: 12 amino acids. The CDR3, as DNA: TGTGCCAGCAGCTTGGTCAACGCCGAAGCTTTCTTT. Its translation is CASSLVNAEAFF. Full variable domain (missing parts from reference TRBV5-6 and TRBJ1-1): DAGVTQSPTHLIKTRGQQVTLRCSPKSGHDTVSWYQQALGQGPQFIFQYYEEEERQRGNFPDRFSGHQFPNYSSELNVNALLLGDSALYLCASSLVNAEAFFGQGTRLTVV.

The V gene is TRBV9, the J gene TRBJ2-5; a weak D match, TRBD1 (6 bases). The germline CDR1 and CDR2 sequences are SGDLS and YYNGEE. CDR3 length: 14 amino acids. V lost 4 bases and J 5 bases, leaving 15 bases between the germline ends. In DNA, the CDR3 is TGTGCCAGCAGCCCCTCCAGGGGATTGGAGACCCAGTACTTC. Translation: CASSPSRGLETQYF.

The chain has TRBV19 and TRBJ1-5; 10 nucleotides match TRBD1. J gave up 7 bases and V 5 bases, and 2 bases lay outside the gene matches. The CDR3 length is 13 residues. The germline V gene encodes CDR1 LNHDA and CDR2 SQIVND (reference sequence). CDR3 bases: TGTGCCAGTAGTGGGACAGGGGACCAGCCCCAGCATTTT. This encodes CASSGTGDQPQHF.

V gene TRBV19 combines with J gene TRBJ1-1, with D hard to call. Looked up from germline, CDR1 is LNHDA and CDR2 is SQIVND (reference sequence). The V and J ends lost 11 bases and 1 base respectively, with 8 bases between them. The CDR3 has 11 residues. CDR3 DNA: TGTGCCTGCGTTGGGAACACTGAAGCTTTCTTT. Protein product: CACVGNTEAFF.

In this sample, this clone turned up a few times. The genes are TRBV10-2 and TRBJ2-7; TRBD2 matches at 9 bases. V lost 4 bases and J lost 1; bases outside the gene matches: 5. CDR3 size: 15 residues. The germline V gene has CDR1 WSHSY and CDR2 SAAADI. CDR3 protein: CASSAGGGGSYEQYF. CDR3 coding DNA: TGCGCCAGCAGTGCTGGCGGGGGGGGGTCCTACGAGCAGTACTTC.

The CDR3 protein is CASSFWSQGGKNQPQHF. CDR3 nucleotides: TGTGCCAGCAGTTTCTGGTCCCAGGGGGGGAAAAATCAGCCCCAGCATTTT. The rearrangement links TRBV27 to TRBJ1-5; 7 nucleotides agree with TRBD1. This CDR3 spans 17 amino acids. Germline V CDR1 and CDR2: MNHEY, SMNVEV (reference sequence). Germline trimming cut 3 bases from V and 4 bases from J; bases unmatched to any gene: 12.

V and J are TRBV19 and TRBJ2-1; D not certain. The CDR3 spans 14 residues. Trimming shortened V by 5 bases and J by 7 bases, and 15 bases separated the two germline ends. Germline V gene sequence: CDR1 LNHDA, CDR2 SQIVND (reference sequence). In nucleotides, the CDR3 is TGTGCCAGTAGTTCGCAGGTGGTTCAGAATGAGCAGTTCTTC. This sequence encodes CASSSQVVQNEQFF.

This clone was found a few times. The germline gene is not matched at one end of the junction; a read error may be the cause. The chain couples TRBV5-1 to TRBJ1-2; D is unresolved. The CDR3 runs 14 residues. Germline assignment: CDR1 SGHRS and CDR2 YFSETQ. CDR3 amino acids: CASSLSQKNYGYTF. The CDR3 nucleotides read TGCGCCAGTAGCTTGAGTCAGAAGAACTATGGCTACACCTTC.

The chain employs TRBV7-9 and TRBJ1-1; D unclear. The V and J ends lost 3 bases and 1 base respectively, with 6 bases between them. Germline V gives CDR1 SEHNR, CDR2 FQNEAQ (reference sequence). The CDR3 is 13 amino acids. The CDR3 nucleotides are TGTGCCAGCAGCTTTCCCTCGAACACTGAAGCTTTCTTT. Its protein product is CASSFPSNTEAFF.

The chain is built from TRBV7-2 and TRBJ2-7, with 14 bases aligning to TRBD2. V was clipped by 5 bases and J by 6 bases; unmatched bases: 3. This CDR3 region has 14 residues. Germline CDR1 and CDR2: SGHTA and FQGNSA. The chain's CDR3 is CASSVGLAGGEQYF. The CDR3 DNA follows: TGTGCCAGCAGCGTTGGACTAGCGGGGGGCGAGCAGTACTTC.

There are a few counts of this clone. The chain has TRBV28 and TRBJ2-7; D might be TRBD2 (5 bases). The germline gives CDR1 MDHEN, CDR2 SYDVKM. Trimming removed 5 bases from V and 4 bases from J, with 9 bases in between. This CDR3 comprises 12 residues. This CDR3 reads CASSSRRYEQYF. The DNA of the CDR3 is TGTGCCAGCAGTAGTAGGAGGTACGAGCAGTACTTC.

This chain links TRBV19 with TRBJ1-1, with 7 positions matching TRBD1. The germline CDR1 and CDR2 sequences are LNHDA and SQIVND (reference sequence). The CDR3 runs to 15 residues. V dropped 2 bases and J dropped 3; count of bases not matched to a gene: 6. The CDR3 loop is CASSIWAGGYTEAFF. The CDR3 DNA reads as TGTGCCAGTAGTATATGGGCAGGGGGTTACACTGAAGCTTTCTTT.

This clone was seen only a few times. The J gene is TRBJ2-2, the V gene TRBV7-6; D gene unclear. Germline V gene lookup returns CDR1 SGHVS and CDR2 FNYEAQ. V gave up 2 bases and J gave up 8 bases, with 3 bases separating them. This CDR3 contains 11 residues. Here the CDR3 DNA reads TGTGCCAGCAGCTTACTTGGGGAGCTGTTTTTT. This sequence encodes CASSLLGELFF.

The chain is built from TRBV5-1 and TRBJ1-3; a possible D gene is TRBD1 (5 bases). Deletions cut 0 bases from V and 0 bases from J, with 7 bases between. CDR1 is SGHRS, CDR2 YFSETQ, per germline. The CDR3 spans 15 residues. CDR3 DNA sequence: TGCGCCAGCAGCTTGGGGGACGGCTCTGGAAACACCATATATTTT. Translating gives CASSLGDGSGNTIYF.

This clone was detected only a few times. The chain couples TRBV19 to TRBJ2-5; D is possibly TRBD2 (7 bases). V was shortened by 6 bases and J by 4 bases, with 12 bases between the two germline ends. This CDR3 has 13 amino acids. The germline V gene has CDR1 LNHDA and CDR2 SQIVND (reference sequence). The CDR3 reads CASSPRGGETQYF. In nucleotides, the CDR3 is TGTGCCAGTAGCCCGAGGGGGGGAGAGACCCAGTACTTC.

The V call is TRBV19, the J call TRBJ2-5, with D perhaps being TRBD1 or TRBD2 (5 bases each). The CDR3 totals 13 residues. The V end lost 1 base, the J end lost 5 bases, and 8 bases lay between the germline ends. CDR1 and CDR2 (germline): LNHDA, SQIVND (reference sequence). The CDR3 region has the DNA TGTGCCAGTAGTATAGCGGGGACGGAGACCCAGTACTTC. It is translated as CASSIAGTETQYF.

This clone was found a few times. This chain uses TRBV13 with TRBJ2-3, with TRBD2 identical over 8 bases. Losses at the gene ends were 3 bases for V and 6 bases for J; bases not matched to a gene: 11. The CDR3 has 16 residues. The germline CDR1 and CDR2 sequences are PRHDT and FYEKMQ (reference sequence). The CDR3 DNA reads TGTGCCAGCAGCTTCTGGGCGGGGGGCCAGACTGATACGCAGTATTTT. Translation gives CASSFWAGGQTDTQYF. Variable domain in full (rest from reference TRBV13 and TRBJ2-3): AAGVIQSPRHLIKEKRETATLKCYPIPRHDTVYWYQQGPGQDPQFLISFYEKMQSDKGSIPDRFSAQQFSDYHSELNMSSLELGDSALYFCASSFWAGGQTDTQYFGPGTRLTVL.